One TCR beta chain is described in this entry. What it binds is not known. This could be a read error, since a much larger clone is one nucleotide away. The authors ran a second PCR of about 6 to 11 cycles using a sample-barcoded 5' primer and a J-beta primer mix. One entry per CDR3 protein, called by TCRdb with MiXCR from the 5' RACE reads. Counted here are some 1.6 million distinct CDR3 sequences, approximately 32% occurring once; the ten biggest clones make up 11%. Germline V gene data show CDR1 as MNHEY and CDR2 as SVGEGT. V lost 6 bases and J 8 bases, leaving 11 bases between the germline ends. This CDR3 has 11 amino acids. The sample comes from a study of blood T cells in healthy people across ages. General study findings and limits: Expanded clonotype changes were possibly confounded by unknown donor CMV status.

The chain combines TRBV6-2 or TRBV6-3 with TRBJ2-7; no firm D call. Material: blood. The receptor comes from a woman aged 25 to 45 in good health. The chain's CDR3 is CASSPAEKQYF. CDR3 coding DNA: TGTGCCAGCAGCCCAGCTGAGAAGCAGTACTTC.